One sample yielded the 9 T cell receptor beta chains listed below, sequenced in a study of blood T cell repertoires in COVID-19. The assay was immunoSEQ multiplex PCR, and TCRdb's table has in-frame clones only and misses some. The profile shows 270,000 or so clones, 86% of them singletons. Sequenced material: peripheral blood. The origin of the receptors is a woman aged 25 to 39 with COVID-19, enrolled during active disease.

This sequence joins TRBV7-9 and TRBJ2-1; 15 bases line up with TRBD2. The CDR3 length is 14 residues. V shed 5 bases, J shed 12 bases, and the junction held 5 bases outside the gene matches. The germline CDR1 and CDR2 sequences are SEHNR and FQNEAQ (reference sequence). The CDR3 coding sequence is TGTGCCAGCAGCGACCCGGGACTAGCGGGGGGGCAGTTCTTC. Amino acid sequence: CASSDPGLAGGQFF.

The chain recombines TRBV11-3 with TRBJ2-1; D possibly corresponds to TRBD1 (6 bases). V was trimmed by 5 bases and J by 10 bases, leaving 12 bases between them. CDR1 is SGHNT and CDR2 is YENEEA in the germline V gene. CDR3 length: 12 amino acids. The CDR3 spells CASSTRGREQFF. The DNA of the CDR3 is TGTGCCAGCAGCACCAGGGGTAGGGAGCAGTTCTTC.

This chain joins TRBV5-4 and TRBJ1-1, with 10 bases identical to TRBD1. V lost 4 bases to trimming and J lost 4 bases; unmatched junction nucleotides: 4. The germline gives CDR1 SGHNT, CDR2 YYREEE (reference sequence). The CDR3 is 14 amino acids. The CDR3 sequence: CASSMGQGLTEAFF. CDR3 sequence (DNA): TGTGCCAGCAGCATGGGACAGGGGCTCACTGAAGCTTTCTTT.

The CDR3 DNA is TGTGCCAGCAGCAACAGGGGGAAAGATTCACCCCTCCACTTT. This sequence encodes CASSNRGKDSPLHF. This chain uses TRBV6-5 with TRBJ1-6, with 8 bases lining up with TRBD1. This CDR3 contains 14 residues. After removal of 6 bases from V and 8 bases from J, the junction contained 6 bases not matched to a gene. Germline values: CDR1 MNHEY, CDR2 SVGAGI.

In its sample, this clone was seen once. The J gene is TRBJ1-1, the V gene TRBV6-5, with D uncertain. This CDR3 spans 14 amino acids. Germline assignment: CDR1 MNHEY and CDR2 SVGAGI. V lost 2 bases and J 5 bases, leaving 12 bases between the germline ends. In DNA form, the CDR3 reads TGTGCCAGCAGTTACCTAGGTGGATGGACTGAAGCTTTCTTT. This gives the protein CASSYLGGWTEAFF.

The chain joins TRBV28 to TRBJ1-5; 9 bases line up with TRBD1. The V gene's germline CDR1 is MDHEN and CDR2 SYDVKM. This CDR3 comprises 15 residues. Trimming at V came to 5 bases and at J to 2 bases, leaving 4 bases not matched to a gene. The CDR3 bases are TGTGCCAGCAGTAAGGACAGGGGAGGCAATCAGCCCCAGCATTTT. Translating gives CASSKDRGGNQPQHF.

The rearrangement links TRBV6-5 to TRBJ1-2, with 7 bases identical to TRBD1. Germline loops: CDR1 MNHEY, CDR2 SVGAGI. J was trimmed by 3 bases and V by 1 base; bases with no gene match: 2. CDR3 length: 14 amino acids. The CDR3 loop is CASSYYRGDYGYTF. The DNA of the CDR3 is TGTGCCAGCAGTTACTACAGGGGTGACTATGGCTACACCTTC.

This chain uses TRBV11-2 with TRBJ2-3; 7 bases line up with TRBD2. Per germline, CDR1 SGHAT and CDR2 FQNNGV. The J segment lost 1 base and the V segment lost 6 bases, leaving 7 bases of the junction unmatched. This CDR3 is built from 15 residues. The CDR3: CASSLRAGGTDTQYF. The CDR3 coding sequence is TGTGCCAGCAGTCTCAGGGCGGGGGGCACAGATACGCAGTATTTT.

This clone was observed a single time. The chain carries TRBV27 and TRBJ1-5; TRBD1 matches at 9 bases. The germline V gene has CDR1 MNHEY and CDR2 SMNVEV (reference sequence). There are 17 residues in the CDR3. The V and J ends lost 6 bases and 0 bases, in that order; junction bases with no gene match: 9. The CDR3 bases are TGTGCCAGCAGCCCTACAGGGGGCGATTATAGCAATCAGCCCCAGCATTTT. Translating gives CASSPTGGDYSNQPQHF.